These 26 T cell receptor beta chains were sequenced from one sample in a study of molecular identifiers for immune sequencing clone quantification. TCRdb reprocessed the PCR reads via MiXCR and lists one record per CDR3 protein. The sample includes about 40,000 distinct CDR3 sequences, 18% of them seen just once. Sequenced input: naive CD8+ T cells from blood, with Jurkat cell RNA spiked in. The subset here: FACS-sorted CD8+CD4-CCR7+CD45RA+ naive T cells. The receptors shown here come from a human donor in good health. Some libraries in this study had Jurkat cell RNA spiked in.

The V call is TRBV7-9, the J call TRBJ2-5; D is perhaps TRBD1 (6 bases). The length of the CDR3 is 11 residues. Between the trimmed V and J ends, which lost 3 bases and 13 bases, there was a span of 12 bases. Germline V gives CDR1 SEHNR, CDR2 FQNEAQ (reference sequence). The CDR3 DNA is TGTGCCAGCAGCTTGGGACACCGCCTGTACTTC. Its protein is CASSLGHRLYF.

Many counts were recorded for this clonotype. V is TRBV29-1 and J is TRBJ1-3; TRBD1 aligns across 8 bases. Unmatched junction bases numbered 6, after V lost 4 bases and J lost 4 bases. This CDR3 is built from 14 residues. Germline values: CDR1 SQVTM, CDR2 ANQGSEA. CDR3: CSVAWQGAGNTIYF. Written as DNA, the CDR3 is TGCAGCGTTGCGTGGCAGGGGGCCGGAAACACCATATATTTT.

The table lists this clonotype with a count of one. V and J are TRBV9 and TRBJ2-1; 7 bases agree with TRBD2. V lost 6 bases to trimming and J lost 15 bases; unmatched junction nucleotides: 21. This CDR3 region has 15 residues. In germline, CDR1 is SGDLS, CDR2 YYNGEE. The CDR3 sequence is CASNVFSGAGESRFF. The CDR3 nucleotides read TGTGCCAGCAACGTGTTTAGTGGGGCGGGAGAATCTCGGTTCTTC.

This clonotype was observed many times. V gene TRBV7-2 combines with J gene TRBJ2-2; D is unresolved. Trimming stripped 5 bases from V and 8 bases from J, with 9 bases between. The CDR3 spans 12 residues. Germline V lookup: CDR1 SGHTA, CDR2 FQGNSA. As DNA, the CDR3 is TGTGCCAGCAGCCCGGGTGGTGGGGAGCTGTTTTTT. Protein: CASSPGGGELFF. The full variable domain, completed using reference TRBV7-2 and TRBJ2-2, is GAGVSQSPSNKVTEKGKDVELRCDPISGHTALYWYRQSLGQGLEFLIYFQGNSAPDKSGLPSDRFSAERTGGSVSTLTIQRTQQEDSAVYLCASSPGGGELFFGEGSRLTVL.

In its sample, this clonotype was seen many times. CDR3 DNA sequence: TGCAGCGTTGTTCAGGGCCCTCAAGAGACCCAGTACTTC. Translated, it gives CSVVQGPQETQYF. The chain carries TRBV29-1 and TRBJ2-5; weak D call: TRBD1 (5 bases). Trimming stripped 4 bases from V and 2 bases from J, with 11 bases between. The CDR3 has 13 amino acids. Germline V lookup: CDR1 SQVTM, CDR2 ANQGSEA.

In this sample, this clonotype turned up many times. The rearrangement uses TRBV27 and TRBJ1-5; D might be TRBD1 (5 bases). Between the trimmed V and J ends, which lost 7 bases and 7 bases, there was a span of 14 bases. Germline CDR1 reads MNHEY; CDR2 reads SMNVEV (reference sequence). This CDR3 has 13 amino acids. CDR3 bases: TGTGCCAGCACTCGGGGGATCGGACAGCCCCAGCATTTT. Encoded protein: CASTRGIGQPQHF.

This clonotype appeared a few times. A junction boundary mismatches the germline segment, possibly from a read error. The V gene is TRBV7-3, the J gene TRBJ2-3; 8 bases map to TRBD1. The CDR3 sequence is 15 residues long. CDR1 and CDR2 from the germline V gene are SGHTA and FQGTGA. The CDR3 DNA follows: TGTGCCAACAGCTTAAGGACAGGGACCACAGATACGCAGTATTTT. Its translation is CANSLRTGTTDTQYF. The full variable domain, in which reference TRBV7-3 and TRBJ2-3 provide the parts outside the CDR3, is GAGVSQTPSNKVTEKGKYVELRCDPISGHTALYWYRQSLGQGPEFLIYFQGTGAADDSGLPNDRFFAVRPEGSVSTLKIQRTERGDSAVYLCANSLRTGTTDTQYFGPGTRLTVL.

Worth noting for this clonotype: A read error may be the cause here, since a much bigger clone is one base away. The chain links TRBV5-1 to TRBJ2-3; maybe TRBD1 (5 bases). Looked up from germline, CDR1 is SGHRS and CDR2 is YFSETQ. The CDR3 contains 16 residues. CDR3 loop: CASSTYLEEDTDTKYF. The CDR3 DNA follows: TGCGCCAGCAGCACCTACCTAGAAGAGGACACAGATACGAAGTATTTT. Full variable domain (outside the CDR3, taken from reference TRBV5-1 and TRBJ2-3): KAGVTQTPRYLIKTRGQQVTLSCSPISGHRSVSWYQQTPGQGLQFLFEYFSETQRNKGNFPGRFSGRQFSNSRSEMNVSTLELGDSALYLCASSTYLEEDTDTKYFGPGTRLTVL.

This clonotype was seen only a few times. V is TRBV27 and J is TRBJ2-5, with 11 bases matching TRBD1. With V trimmed by 4 bases and J by 5 bases, 9 bases remained unmatched. Germline lookup yields CDR1 MNHEY and CDR2 SMNVEV (reference sequence). The CDR3 covers 16 residues. CDR3 protein: CASSSWMDRGLETQYF. DNA of the CDR3: TGTGCCAGCAGTTCTTGGATGGACAGGGGGCTCGAGACCCAGTACTTC.

This clonotype came up many times. This rearrangement joins TRBV7-8 to TRBJ2-6; D unclear. V dropped 8 bases and J dropped 0 bases, with 14 bases sitting between them. Germline V gene lookup returns CDR1 SGHVS and CDR2 FQNEAQ. The length of the CDR3 is 16 residues. The CDR3 DNA reads as TGTGCCAGCCCCGAATTCCCTCTCTCTGGGGCCAACGTCCTGACTTTC. It is translated as CASPEFPLSGANVLTF.

The chain joins TRBV20-1 to TRBJ2-3, with D hard to call. CDR1 DFQATT and CDR2 SNEGSKA come from the germline V gene (reference sequence). V lost 5 bases and J lost 0, with 15 bases in between. This CDR3 region has 15 residues. Written as DNA, the CDR3 is TGCAGTGCTCCAACGGTCCAAGCTAGCACAGATACGCAGTATTTT. Translation: CSAPTVQASTDTQYF.

CDR3 in amino acids: CSAPRTPKELFF. DNA for the CDR3: TGCAGTGCTCCTCGGACGCCTAAGGAACTGTTTTTT. The chain carries TRBV20-1 and TRBJ1-4; D call uncertain. This CDR3 region has 12 residues. Germline V gene lookup returns CDR1 DFQATT and CDR2 SNEGSKA (reference sequence). Deletions cut 5 bases from V and 12 bases from J, with 16 bases between.

This sequence joins TRBV24-1 and TRBJ2-2, with TRBD2 matching 9 bases. Looked up from germline, CDR1 is KGHDR and CDR2 is SFDVKD. This CDR3 comprises 15 residues. V shed 5 bases, J shed 4 bases, and the junction held 4 bases outside the gene matches. The CDR3 DNA reads TGTGCCACCAGTGGGAGCGGGAGGTTCACCGGGGAGCTGTTTTTT. Its protein product is CATSGSGRFTGELFF.

In this sample, this clonotype turned up many times. The V call is TRBV27, the J call TRBJ1-4; maybe TRBD1 (5 bases). Germline values: CDR1 MNHEY, CDR2 SMNVEV (reference sequence). The CDR3 is 14 amino acids. The V gene lost 2 bases and the J gene lost 11 bases, with 15 bases spanning the gap. CDR3 nucleotides: TGTGCCAGCAGTTTAGGGACGGCAACCGGGAAACTGTTTTTT. This sequence encodes CASSLGTATGKLFF.

In the case of this clonotype: A much more abundant neighbour one base away suggests this may be a read error. This sequence joins TRBV28 and TRBJ2-7; D unresolved. The CDR3 covers 14 residues. The germline CDR1 and CDR2 sequences are MDHEN and SYDVKM. This chain's CDR3 is CASSLLVREDERYF. CDR3 sequence (DNA): TGTGCCAGCAGTTTATTGGTTCGTGAGGACGAGCGGTACTTC.

Ten or more counts support this clonotype. J is TRBJ2-5 and V is TRBV13; D is perhaps TRBD2 (6 bases). V lost 1 base, J lost 7 bases, and 10 bases lay in between. This CDR3 has 13 amino acids. CDR1 is PRHDT, CDR2 FYEKMQ, per germline (reference sequence). The CDR3 DNA reads TGTGCCAGCAGCTTAGACGGAGGGCGGACCCAGTACTTC. It translates to CASSLDGGRTQYF.

This clonotype occurred many times. V usage is TRBV20-1 and J usage is TRBJ2-3, with TRBD2 identical over 12 bases. With V trimmed by 3 bases and J by 2 bases, 3 bases remained unmatched. The CDR3 has 15 residues. Germline V lookup: CDR1 DFQATT, CDR2 SNEGSKA (reference sequence). The CDR3 bases are TGCAGTGCTAGTAGACTAGCGGGAGTCACAGATACGCAGTATTTT. Encoded protein: CSASRLAGVTDTQYF.

This clonotype came up many times. The chain joins TRBV27 to TRBJ2-1; unclear D gene. This CDR3 comprises 13 residues. Trimming cost V 1 base and J 8 bases, with 9 bases left between them. The germline V gene has CDR1 MNHEY and CDR2 SMNVEV (reference sequence). The CDR3 sequence is CASSLLGNYEQFF. CDR3 DNA sequence: TGTGCCAGCAGTTTATTAGGGAATTATGAGCAGTTCTTC.

This clonotype was counted many times. The J gene is TRBJ1-5, the V gene TRBV6-2 or TRBV6-3; 8 bases line up with TRBD1. CDR3 size: 13 residues. V dropped 7 bases and J dropped 6; count of bases not matched to a gene: 5. Germline lookup yields CDR1 MNHEY and CDR2 SVGEGT. CDR3 sequence reads: CASTDRVGQPQHF. CDR3 bases: TGTGCCAGCACGGACAGGGTCGGTCAGCCCCAGCATTTT.

This clonotype was counted only a few times. The chain has TRBV7-6 and TRBJ2-7; TRBD1 matches at 7 bases. Germline V gene sequence: CDR1 SGHVS, CDR2 FNYEAQ. Trimming took 2 bases from V and 5 from J; bases not matched to a gene: 9. This CDR3 has 15 residues. CDR3 region: CASSLIAAGGDEQYF. Here the CDR3 DNA reads TGTGCCAGCAGCTTAATCGCTGCAGGGGGTGACGAGCAGTACTTC. The variable domain in full, with the rest retrieved from reference TRBV7-6 and TRBJ2-7, is GAGVSQSPRYKVTKRGQDVALRCDPISGHVSLYWYRQALGQGPEFLTYFNYEAQQDKSGLPNDRFSAERPEGSISTLTIQRTEQRDSAMYRCASSLIAAGGDEQYFGPGTRLTVT.

This clonotype was picked up many times. This sequence joins TRBV9 and TRBJ2-1; D perhaps matches TRBD2 (6 bases). CDR1 and CDR2 from the germline V gene are SGDLS and YYNGEE. The CDR3 runs to 16 residues. V gave up 3 bases and J gave up 4 bases, with 17 bases separating them. The CDR3 nucleotides are TGTGCCAGCAGCGCCACCGGGGGACTGAGGTACAATGAGCAGTTCTTC. It is translated as CASSATGGLRYNEQFF.

This clonotype came up many times. The rearrangement links TRBV28 to TRBJ2-2; weak D call: TRBD1 (6 bases). Germline lookup yields CDR1 MDHEN and CDR2 SYDVKM. The CDR3 is 12 amino acids. The ends were cut back, 7 bases at V and 5 bases at J, with 8 bases in the middle. The CDR3 nucleotides are TGTGCCAGCATGAGGGGGACCGGGGAGCTGTTTTTT. Its protein product is CASMRGTGELFF.

The rearrangement joins TRBV6-6 to TRBJ2-7; 8 bases fit TRBD2. The CDR3 has 16 residues. Trimming took 2 bases from V and 7 from J; bases not matched to a gene: 13. Germline loops: CDR1 MNHNY, CDR2 SVGAGI (reference sequence). CDR3 sequence reads: CASSYLLKREMGEQYF. The CDR3 DNA is TGTGCCAGCAGTTACCTTCTCAAGCGGGAGATGGGTGAGCAGTACTTC.

This clonotype has ten or more counts. The chain couples TRBV27 to TRBJ2-7, with a possible D match to TRBD2 (6 bases). V was pared by 5 bases and J by 6 bases, with 17 bases between. CDR1 MNHEY and CDR2 SMNVEV come from the germline V gene (reference sequence). This CDR3 has 14 amino acids. CDR3 loop: CASSVGSAVPEQYF. CDR3 DNA sequence: TGTGCCAGCAGTGTCGGGAGTGCCGTACCCGAGCAGTACTTC.

This clonotype was seen repeatedly, ten times or more. CDR3 in amino acids: CSAQGLAQETQYF. Written as DNA, the CDR3 is TGCAGTGCTCAGGGCCTAGCCCAAGAGACCCAGTACTTC. This chain links TRBV20-1 with TRBJ2-5, with D tentatively TRBD1 or TRBD2 (5 bases each). Germline values: CDR1 DFQATT, CDR2 SNEGSKA (reference sequence). Deletions cut 5 bases from V and 1 base from J, with 11 bases between. The CDR3 spans 13 residues.

This clonotype was counted only a few times. The V call is TRBV10-3, the J call TRBJ2-5, with D tentatively TRBD1 (6 bases). V was trimmed by 0 bases and J by 4 bases, leaving 12 bases between them. Germline V gene sequence: CDR1 ENHRY, CDR2 SYGVKD. CDR3 length: 15 amino acids. Here the CDR3 reads CAISESKGQLETQYF. The DNA of the CDR3 is TGTGCCATCAGTGAGTCGAAAGGACAGCTAGAGACCCAGTACTTC.